This T cell receptor beta chain was profiled in a study of technical replicates of blood from a few donors. From germline, CDR1 is SGDLS and CDR2 YYNGEE. V was shortened by 3 bases and J by 1 base, with 10 bases between the two germline ends. This CDR3 spans 14 amino acids. Here immunoSEQ multiplex PCR was the method, and the copy in TCRdb shows in-frame clones only, minus some. The sample lists about 75,000 clones; 91% were seen once. The chain has TRBV9 and TRBJ1-2; D gene uncertain. The sequence was collected from a human donor in good health. Some clones in this sample may be carry-over from other donors' samples. Sequenced material: T cells isolated from PBMCs. The CDR3 loop reads CASSGGRVNYGYTF. The CDR3 coding sequence is TGTGCCAGCAGCGGAGGGCGGGTTAACTATGGCTACACCTTC.